Reported below is one T cell receptor (beta chain). Its specificity is not known. Every sample had some 100,000 of its TCR templates assayed. The data were produced by immunoSEQ multiplex PCR, yet TCRdb's version contains in-frame clones alone and is incomplete. Counted here are roughly 120,000 clones, about 90% occurring once; the ten biggest clones make up about 0.75%. Germline CDR1 reads MGHRA; CDR2 reads YSYEKL. The V and J ends lost 0 bases and 5 bases respectively, with 13 bases between them. This CDR3 is built from 15 residues. These data are taken from a study of siplizumab effects on memory and regulatory T cells. Points from the study as a whole: The majority of clones, roughly 75-97% of proliferating CD4+ or CD8+ clones, lacked an assignable naive or memory phenotype. Alloreactive sequences traceable to unstimulated CD4+ memory cells declined significantly under siplizumab.

The chain links TRBV4-1 to TRBJ2-5; possible D gene TRBD1, 6 bases. This clonotype was sampled from a human donor in good health. Sequencing input: Tregs sorted from blood. CDR3 residues: CASSQDNREMETQYF. The DNA of the CDR3 is TGCGCCAGCAGCCAAGATAACAGGGAGATGGAGACCCAGTACTTC.